This entry lists 17 T cell receptor beta chains sequenced from one sample in a study of T cells in Graves' hyperthyroidism and ophthalmopathy. RNA transcripts served as the template for amplifying TCR beta CDR3 regions. When the TCR CDR3 underwent first-round RT-PCR, the HTBI primer set was used. TCRdb analysed the multiplex PCR reads with MiXCR anew, one entry per CDR3 protein. This table has 300,000 to 450,000 distinct CDR3 sequences, roughly 25% appearing once. The material sequenced was blood. The receptors here all came from a man aged 50 to 59 with Graves' hyperthyroidism.

J is TRBJ2-1 and V is TRBV28; D perhaps matches TRBD1 (6 bases). CDR3 length equals 16 residues. Per germline, CDR1 MDHEN and CDR2 SYDVKM. V was trimmed by 3 bases and J by 0 bases, leaving 12 bases between them. CDR3 protein: CASSFTGFGSYNEQFF. The CDR3 DNA reads as TGTGCCAGCAGTTTTACAGGGTTTGGCTCCTACAATGAGCAGTTCTTC.

This clonotype was counted only a few times. The rearrangement uses TRBV12-3 or TRBV12-4 and TRBJ2-6; TRBD2 matches at 7 bases. V gave up 6 bases and J gave up 2 bases; unmatched junction bases: 10. There are 17 residues in the CDR3. CDR3 in amino acids: CASRNTGRTTGANVLTF. The CDR3 DNA reads TGTGCCAGCAGAAACACCGGGAGGACAACTGGGGCCAACGTCCTGACTTTC.

The CDR3 nucleotides are TGTGCCACCAGTGACCGCCTCGAGACCCAGTACTTC. This codes for CATSDRLETQYF. The chain uses TRBV24-1 and TRBJ2-5; D is undetermined. Trimming left V 4 bases short and J 5 bases short, with 7 bases between. The length of the CDR3 is 12 residues. In germline, CDR1 is KGHDR, CDR2 SFDVKD.

The rearrangement joins TRBV3-1 to TRBJ1-2, with a weak D call TRBD1 (6 bases). The germline gives CDR1 LGHDT, CDR2 YNNKEL (reference sequence). The germline V and J ends were trimmed by 0 bases and 4 bases, with 15 bases remaining between them. The CDR3 totals 16 residues. CDR3 DNA sequence: TGTGCCAGCAGCCAAGATCGGGGGGCTCGGGGCTATGGCTACACCTTC. This gives the protein CASSQDRGARGYGYTF.

This clonotype occurred a few times. The rearrangement uses TRBV11-3 and TRBJ2-7; D unresolved. Between the trimmed V and J ends, which lost 2 bases and 5 bases, there was a span of 16 bases. The CDR3 is 15 residues long. Germline CDR1 SGHNT, CDR2 YENEEA. CDR3 nucleotides: TGTGCCAGCAGCTTACAGGATCCACTTTCCAACGAGCAGTACTTC. Amino acids: CASSLQDPLSNEQYF. Looking up the rest from reference TRBV11-3 and TRBJ2-7 gives the full variable domain: EAGVVQSPRYKIIEKKQPVAFWCNPISGHNTLYWYLQNLGQGPELLIRYENEEAVDDSQLPKDRFSAERLKGVDSTLKIQPAELGDSAVYLCASSLQDPLSNEQYFGPGTRLTVT.

DNA of the CDR3: TGCGCCAGCAGCCTTGGACGGGCCCAAGAGACCCAGTACTTC. Translating gives CASSLGRAQETQYF. The rearrangement joins TRBV5-1 to TRBJ2-5; D remains unclear. Germline V CDR1 and CDR2: SGHRS, YFSETQ. The V gene lost 4 bases and the J gene lost 1 base, with 11 bases spanning the gap. The CDR3 has 14 amino acids.

A few counts support this clonotype. The V and J genes are TRBV6-4 and TRBJ2-2; D call uncertain. The CDR3 is 19 residues long. V shed 4 bases and J shed 3 bases, with 24 bases lying between them. The V gene's germline CDR1 is MRHNA and CDR2 SNTAGT. The chain's CDR3 is CASSAVSAIGIQYTGELFF. The CDR3 nucleotides are TGTGCCAGCAGTGCTGTCTCGGCAATCGGAATCCAATACACCGGGGAGCTGTTTTTT.

The DNA of the CDR3 is TGCGCCAGCAGCCCCGGGACCAACGCGTTGGGGCAGTACTTC. Protein sequence: CASSPGTNALGQYF. This sequence joins TRBV5-1 and TRBJ2-7; D may match TRBD1 or TRBD2 (5 bases each). V dropped 4 bases and J dropped 9 bases, with 20 bases sitting between them. The CDR3 has 14 amino acids. Germline assignment: CDR1 SGHRS and CDR2 YFSETQ.

V is TRBV6-5 and J is TRBJ2-7; D is tentatively TRBD1 or TRBD2 (5 bases each). The ends were cut back, 0 bases at V and 4 bases at J, with 10 bases in the middle. This CDR3 comprises 14 residues. The germline CDR1 and CDR2 sequences are MNHEY and SVGAGI. The CDR3 DNA sequence: TGTGCCAGCAGTTACTCGGGGGTAGGATACGAGCAGTACTTC. Encoded protein: CASSYSGVGYEQYF.

This clonotype came up a few times. This rearrangement joins TRBV2 to TRBJ2-3; 7 nucleotides agree with TRBD2. With 8 bases clipped from V and 5 bases from J, the junction kept 10 bases outside the gene matches. Germline loops: CDR1 SNHLY, CDR2 FYNNEI. The CDR3 loop spans 14 amino acids. The CDR3: CASAGLSKGDTQYF. CDR3 DNA: TGTGCCAGCGCGGGACTATCAAAGGGAGATACGCAGTATTTT.

This clonotype showed up just a few times. The V gene is TRBV24-1, the J gene TRBJ2-3; no firm D call. V lost 9 bases and J lost 3, with 9 bases in between. In germline, CDR1 is KGHDR, CDR2 SFDVKD. This CDR3 contains 12 residues. CDR3 bases: TGTGCCACCTCGGAAACTACAGATACGCAGTATTTT. Translating it yields CATSETTDTQYF.

The gene calls are TRBV5-1 and TRBJ2-1; TRBD1 agrees at 7 bases. V was pared by 1 base and J by 8 bases, with 9 bases of the junction left unmatched. This CDR3 is built from 15 residues. Germline values: CDR1 SGHRS, CDR2 YFSETQ. This CDR3 is CASSLFGQVGDEQFF. DNA for the CDR3: TGCGCCAGCAGCTTGTTTGGACAGGTGGGGGATGAGCAGTTCTTC.

The chain is built from TRBV6-1 and TRBJ1-2, with 7 bases identical to TRBD1. The junction had 15 bases not matched to a gene; V was cut back by 10 bases and J by 4 bases. In germline, CDR1 is MNHNS, CDR2 SASEGT. CDR3 length: 15 residues. The CDR3 reads CAIPTGRGAGYGYTF. The CDR3 DNA reads TGTGCCATCCCGACAGGGCGCGGGGCCGGCTATGGCTACACCTTC.

This clonotype was observed a handful of times. The gene calls are TRBV27 and TRBJ1-2; D gene ambiguous. Germline CDR1 is MNHEY and CDR2 is SMNVEV (reference sequence). Trimming removed 8 bases from V and 8 bases from J, with 24 bases in between. This CDR3 region has 15 residues. CDR3 protein: CASGPLEGGREGYTF. The CDR3 bases are TGTGCCAGCGGGCCTCTGGAAGGTGGTCGGGAAGGCTACACCTTC.

The chain has TRBV27 and TRBJ1-4; 9 bases agree with TRBD1. Per germline, CDR1 MNHEY and CDR2 SMNVEV (reference sequence). V lost 8 bases to trimming and J lost 8 bases; unmatched junction nucleotides: 9. This CDR3 has 14 residues. CDR3 nucleotide sequence: TGTGCCAGCCAACTAACAGGGGGCAGGGAAAAACTGTTTTTT. Amino acids: CASQLTGGREKLFF.

This clonotype was seen only a few times. This chain joins TRBV19 and TRBJ2-7, with D perhaps assigned TRBD1 or TRBD2 (5 bases each). Germline values: CDR1 LNHDA, CDR2 SQIVND (reference sequence). The CDR3 is made up of 15 amino acids. The V and J ends lost 7 bases and 6 bases respectively, with 22 bases between them. The CDR3 sequence is CASISSRGRWSEQYF. The DNA for the CDR3 is TGTGCCAGTATATCCTCGAGGGGCAGGTGGAGCGAGCAGTACTTC.

V and J are TRBV11-2 and TRBJ2-1; D is ambiguous. Germline CDR1 is SGHAT and CDR2 is FQNNGV. The length of the CDR3 is 13 residues. V lost 3 bases and J 2 bases, leaving 5 bases between the germline ends. CDR3 sequence (DNA): TGTGCCAGCAGCTTCGATGCCTACAATGAGCAGTTCTTC. Protein: CASSFDAYNEQFF.